Listed below are T cell receptor beta chains from one sample, sequenced in a study of blood T cells in healthy people across ages. TCRdb ran MiXCR on the 5' RACE reads and lists one entry per CDR3 protein. The table shows some 760,000 distinct CDR3 sequences, with 20% to 25% occurring only once. These data were also filed under a second study, of T cells of mothers and their children.

Sequencing was done on a sample of blood. All receptors derive from a boy younger than 18 in good health. Each CDR3 is given with its conserved first and last residue. Fields, in order: D gene, V gene, J gene, clone size, CDR3 protein, CDR3 DNA. D genes are given only for firm matches. Size tells how often a clone was seen (once, few, many) or the class of an expanded clone, and some rows leave it out.

NA	TRBV7-3	TRBJ2-2	few	CASSLNTNTGELFF	TGTGCCAGCAGCTTAAATACGAACACCGGGGAGCTGTTTTTT
NA	TRBV12-3/TRBV12-4	TRBJ2-7	NA	CASTWGFDSYEQYF	TGTGCCAGCACCTGGGGATTCGACTCCTACGAGCAGTACTTC
NA	TRBV4-3	TRBJ2-1	many	CASSQAGASYNEQFF	TGCGCCAGCAGCCAAGCGGGCGCCTCATACAATGAGCAGTTCTTC
NA	TRBV15	TRBJ1-2	NA	CATSRDNKRLGGGYTF	TGTGCCACCAGCAGAGATAATAAACGTCTCGGGGGTGGCTACACCTTC
NA	TRBV29-1	TRBJ1-2	NA	CSVLGGDNYGYTF	TGCAGCGTACTTGGGGGCGATAACTATGGCTACACCTTC
NA	TRBV27	TRBJ2-7	few	CASSFAGQKYEQYF	TGTGCCAGCAGTTTCGCAGGACAGAAATACGAGCAGTACTTC
NA	TRBV11-2	TRBJ2-5	few	CASSPYRDGETQYF	TGTGCCAGCAGCCCGTACAGGGATGGAGAGACCCAGTACTTC
NA	TRBV7-8	TRBJ1-6	few	CASSQGNSPLHF	TGTGCCAGCTCCCAGGGGAATTCACCCCTCCACTTT
NA	TRBV19	TRBJ1-1	NA	CASRTLPGRVGTEAFF	TGTGCCAGTAGGACCCTCCCAGGGAGAGTGGGGACTGAAGCTTTCTTT
NA	TRBV3-1	TRBJ2-3	few	CASSQAPSITDTQYF	TGTGCCAGCAGCCAAGCCCCCTCCATCACAGATACGCAGTATTTT
TRBD1	TRBV6-2/TRBV6-3	TRBJ1-2	NA	CASSYPGQGHYGYTF	TGTGCCAGCAGTTATCCGGGACAGGGACACTATGGCTACACCTTC
NA	TRBV12-3/TRBV12-4	TRBJ2-3	NA	CASSPTGLPSTDTQYF	TGTGCCAGCAGCCCCACGGGGCTCCCTAGCACAGATACGCAGTATTTT
NA	TRBV27	TRBJ2-5	few	CASSPAGLAHEETQYF	TGTGCCAGCAGTCCAGCCGGGCTAGCGCATGAAGAGACCCAGTACTTC
TRBD2	TRBV7-3	TRBJ2-1	NA	CASSSLLAGGLDEQFF	TGTGCCAGCAGCTCCCTTCTAGCGGGAGGGCTAGATGAGCAGTTCTTC
TRBD2	TRBV20-1	TRBJ2-5	NA	CSAREPTSRGETQYF	TGCAGTGCTAGAGAACCGACTAGCCGAGGCGAGACCCAGTACTTC
TRBD1	TRBV12-3/TRBV12-4	TRBJ2-1	few	CASSGDRGLSYNEQFF	TGTGCCAGCAGCGGGGACAGGGGATTGTCCTACAATGAGCAGTTCTTC
NA	TRBV10-3	TRBJ1-1	few	CAISGHANTEAFF	TGTGCCATCTCTGGACATGCGAACACTGAAGCTTTCTTT
TRBD1	TRBV28	TRBJ1-4	few	CASSQQGANEKLFF	TGTGCCAGCAGCCAACAGGGGGCGAATGAAAAACTGTTTTTT